This T cell receptor (beta chain) was documented in a study of T-cell reconstitution after alpha-beta-depleted transplantation in children. Study results and limitations: At around two months after transplant, the alpha-beta T cells were reportedly derived from several hundred expanded clones that came from non-depleted graft cells. The origin of high day-60 TCRbeta diversity in some patients lay in surviving recipient T cells and thymic progenitors. Newly made T cells mostly supplied T-cell counts and diversity one year after transplant.

This clonotype was counted only a few times. Its specificity is unknown. The germline V and J ends were trimmed by 2 bases and 2 bases, with 8 bases remaining between them. Germline CDR1 LGHDT, CDR2 YNNKEL (reference sequence). The CDR3 covers 14 residues. Molecular barcoding with unique molecular identifiers was used for the TCRbeta library. A single record per CDR3 protein comes from TCRdb applying MiXCR to the PCR reads. The sample gives 700,000 or so distinct CDR3 sequences, 13% of which show up once; 0.79% is in the top ten. The TCR was taken from a girl aged 2 to 9 with congenital amegakaryocytic thrombocytopenia, due to receive a stem cell transplant. The specimen comprised PBMCs, sampled before TCRalphabeta/CD19-depleted stem cell transplant. The rearrangement joins TRBV3-1 to TRBJ2-3; D might be TRBD2 (6 bases). The CDR3, as DNA: TGTGCCAGCAGCCAAACTAGCAACACAGATACGCAGTATTTT. It yields the protein CASSQTSNTDTQYF.